A selection of T cell receptor beta chains follows, all from one sample in a study of long-term antiretroviral therapy in people with HIV. Produced via immunoSEQ multiplex PCR; TCRdb's table is partial and in-frame only. The sample shows under 30,000 clones, approximately 80% of them seen only once. This specimen consisted of unsorted PBMCs, obtained 0.3 years after starting antiretroviral therapy. Source of these receptors: a man between 35 and 55 years old with HIV. Each CDR3 is given with its conserved first and last residue. D genes are given only for firm matches. Only some rows state a clone size, as once, few, many or a class for expanded clones.

J gene	D gene	V gene	clone size	CDR3 protein	CDR3 DNA
TRBJ2-5	-	TRBV29-1	-	CSVIEPRFQETQYF	TGCAGCGTTATCGAACCGCGCTTCCAAGAGACCCAGTACTTC
TRBJ1-2	TRBD1	TRBV9	-	CASSGGQGYGYTF	TGTGCCAGCAGCGGGGGACAGGGGTATGGCTACACCTTC
TRBJ2-7	-	TRBV4-1	-	CASSQDVSRPLGEQYF	TGCGCCAGCAGCCAAGATGTAAGCAGGCCTCTGGGCGAGCAGTACTTC
TRBJ1-1	TRBD1	TRBV11-2	-	CASSFGPTGGYTEAFF	TGTGCCAGCAGCTTCGGTCCGACAGGGGGGTACACTGAAGCTTTCTTT
TRBJ1-1	-	TRBV15	few	CATSREGPTLNTEAFF	TGTGCCACCAGCAGAGAAGGCCCGACACTGAACACTGAAGCTTTCTTT
TRBJ1-5	-	TRBV15	-	CATSRGVNQPQHF	TGTGCCACCAGCAGAGGGGTCAATCAGCCCCAGCATTTT
TRBJ1-3	TRBD1	TRBV30	-	CAWSSRRGPGNTIYF	TGTGCCTGGAGTTCTCGAAGGGGGCCTGGAAACACCATATATTTT
TRBJ2-5	TRBD1	TRBV6-5	-	CASSQGEETQYF	TGTGCCAGCAGCCAGGGGGAAGAGACCCAGTACTTC
TRBJ2-2	TRBD2	TRBV30	-	CAWARAGSTGELFF	TGTGCCTGGGCCAGAGCGGGGTCCACCGGGGAGCTGTTTTTT
TRBJ1-2	-	TRBV9	-	CASSVSPGTHGYTF	TGTGCCAGCAGCGTAAGTCCGGGGACGCATGGCTACACCTTC
TRBJ2-3	TRBD2	TRBV7-2	-	CASSLGPGRVGTDTQYF	TGTGCCAGCAGCTTAGGGCCAGGGAGGGTCGGCACAGATACGCAGTATTTT
TRBJ2-3	TRBD2	TRBV29-1	-	CSVDTWGVAGADTQYF	TGCAGCGTTGACACTTGGGGGGTAGCGGGAGCAGATACGCAGTATTTT
TRBJ2-7	TRBD1	TRBV4-1	-	CASSHGQGAIYEQYF	TGCGCCAGCAGCCACGGACAGGGGGCGATCTACGAGCAGTACTTC
TRBJ2-5	-	TRBV7-9	-	CASSPYITQYF	TGTGCCAGCAGCCCTTATATTACCCAGTACTTC
TRBJ1-1	-	TRBV4-3	-	CASSQGGALGEAFF	TGCGCCAGCAGCCAAGGGGGGGCTCTAGGGGAAGCTTTCTTT
TRBJ1-5	TRBD1	TRBV27	few	CASSDGTGAQPQHF	TGTGCCAGCAGTGATGGGACAGGGGCGCAGCCCCAGCATTTT
TRBJ2-7	TRBD1	TRBV14	once	CASSQIVQGAAQYF	TGTGCCAGCAGCCAAATCGTACAGGGGGCCGCGCAGTACTTC
TRBJ1-1	-	TRBV18	-	CASSPPGHPEAFF	TGTGCCAGCTCACCCCCGGGACACCCTGAAGCTTTCTTT
TRBJ1-6	-	TRBV27	-	CASTLGGGLNSPLHF	TGTGCCAGCACCTTGGGCGGGGGACTTAATTCACCCCTCCACTTT
TRBJ2-7	TRBD2	TRBV4-1	-	CASSHQGLAGDSPYEQYF	TGCGCCAGCAGCCACCAGGGACTAGCGGGTGATTCCCCCTACGAGCAGTACTTC
TRBJ1-1	TRBD1	TRBV5-1	-	CASSFTTGGPLNTEAFF	TGCGCCAGCAGCTTCACCACAGGGGGCCCTCTGAACACTGAAGCTTTCTTT
TRBJ1-2	TRBD1	TRBV7-9	-	CASSPTGNVYGYTF	TGTGCCAGCAGCCCGACAGGGAATGTCTATGGCTACACCTTC
TRBJ1-5	TRBD1	TRBV9	-	CASSSRGQSDQPQHF	TGTGCCAGCAGCTCCAGGGGGCAAAGCGATCAGCCCCAGCATTTT
TRBJ1-1	-	TRBV28	once	CASSLSQGARNTEAFF	TGTGCCAGCAGTTTATCCCAGGGCGCTAGGAACACTGAAGCTTTCTTT
TRBJ2-7	TRBD1	TRBV6-5	-	CASSGLRTGGAGQYF	TGTGCCAGCAGCGGCCTCCGGACAGGGGGCGCCGGGCAGTACTTC
TRBJ1-1	TRBD1	TRBV7-9	-	CASSWGQDLMNTEAFF	TGTGCCAGCAGCTGGGGACAGGACCTCATGAACACTGAAGCTTTCTTT
TRBJ2-7	-	TRBV18	-	CASSPQKQDEQYF	TGTGCCAGCTCACCACAAAAACAAGACGAGCAGTACTTC
TRBJ1-2	-	TRBV6-5	-	CASSYDRNYGYTF	TGTGCCAGCAGTTACGACAGGAACTATGGCTACACCTTC
TRBJ2-7	TRBD1	TRBV15	-	CATGTGVDEQYF	TGTGCCACCGGGACAGGGGTGGATGAGCAGTACTTC
TRBJ2-7	-	TRBV28	-	CASTLSPGPTYEQYF	TGTGCCAGCACCTTATCCCCGGGGCCGACCTACGAGCAGTACTTC
TRBJ2-5	TRBD2	TRBV7-7	-	CASSFTSGSAETQYF	TGTGCCAGCAGCTTTACTAGCGGGAGCGCAGAGACCCAGTACTTC
TRBJ2-7	TRBD1	TRBV6-6	-	CASSYNQGAYEQYF	TGTGCCAGCAGTTACAATCAGGGGGCTTACGAGCAGTACTTC
TRBJ1-3	-	TRBV7-9	few	CASSLPEVSGNTIYF	TGTGCCAGCAGCTTACCTGAAGTCTCTGGAAACACCATATATTTT
TRBJ1-1	TRBD1	TRBV7-2	once	CASSSPDRANTEAFF	TGTGCCAGCAGCTCGCCCGACAGGGCGAACACTGAAGCTTTCTTT